These 16 T cell receptor beta chains came from one sample sequenced in a study of identical twins. Each CDR3 protein gets one entry after TCRdb re-called the 5' RACE reads with MiXCR. The sample yields 1.5 million to 2 million distinct CDR3 sequences, more than 30% seen once. Sequencing used cord blood. Receptor source: a newborn girl in good health.

The CDR3 loop is CASSQDSWGNTEAFF. The DNA of the CDR3 is TGCGCCAGCAGCCAAGACTCGTGGGGGAACACTGAAGCTTTCTTT. V and J are TRBV4-1 and TRBJ1-1; D not certain. The CDR3 extends over 15 amino acids. Deletions cut 0 bases from V and 1 base from J, with 9 bases between. Germline assignment: CDR1 MGHRA and CDR2 YSYEKL.

This clonotype has a handful of counts. The V gene is TRBV20-1, the J gene TRBJ2-7; weak D call: TRBD1 (6 bases). The germline V and J ends were trimmed by 3 bases and 3 bases, with 12 bases remaining between them. Germline assignment: CDR1 DFQATT and CDR2 SNEGSKA (reference sequence). CDR3 length: 13 residues. CDR3 in amino acids: CSARFSQGYEQYF. In DNA form, the CDR3 reads TGCAGTGCTAGGTTCTCACAGGGCTACGAGCAGTACTTC.

The CDR3 spells CASSLGDNRNEQFF. CDR3 in DNA: TGTGCCAGCAGCTTAGGGGACAATAGGAATGAGCAGTTCTTC. The rearrangement links TRBV11-3 to TRBJ2-1; possibly TRBD1 for D (6 bases). V lost 1 base and J 7 bases, leaving 11 bases between the germline ends. The germline gives CDR1 SGHNT, CDR2 YENEEA. The CDR3 covers 14 residues.

V is TRBV4-2 and J is TRBJ1-1, with D possibly being TRBD1 (6 bases). The CDR3 consists of 14 residues. The V gene's germline CDR1 is LGHNA and CDR2 YNFKEQ. Trimming removed 2 bases at V and 3 bases at J, with 10 bases between. CDR3 sequence: CASSQLGQYTEAFF. CDR3 DNA: TGTGCCAGCAGCCAACTTGGACAGTACACTGAAGCTTTCTTT.

The rearrangement uses TRBV21-1 and TRBJ1-2; the D call in the table, TRBD1, was not verified against the DNA. TRBV21-1 represents a pseudogene. The CDR3 runs to 14 residues. The CDR3 sequence: CASSPTGSLNGYTF. In nucleotides, the CDR3 is TGTGCCAGCAGCCCCACAGGATCCCTCAATGGCTACACCTTC.

This clonotype has just a few counts. The chain joins TRBV7-8 to TRBJ2-1, with D possibly being TRBD1 or TRBD2 (5 bases each). The J call may be wrong; the DNA end is better matched by TRBJ2-7. CDR1 SGHVS and CDR2 FQNEAQ come from the germline V gene. The CDR3 has 17 amino acids. The CDR3 spells CASSLVSMRGIYNEQYF. CDR3 nucleotide sequence: TGTGCCAGCAGCTTAGTATCCATGAGGGGCATCTACAATGAGCAGTACTTC.

The CDR3: CASSQEGWTSGNEQFF. CDR3 nucleotides: TGCGCCAGCAGCCAAGAAGGATGGACTAGCGGTAATGAGCAGTTCTTC. V gene TRBV4-1 combines with J gene TRBJ2-1; 10 bases align to TRBD2. The CDR3 length is 16 residues. Trimming at V came to 0 bases and at J to 7 bases, leaving 6 bases not matched to a gene. Germline assignment: CDR1 MGHRA and CDR2 YSYEKL.

The V gene is TRBV5-4, the J gene TRBJ1-1; D gene unclear. The CDR3 consists of 11 residues. Trimming took 0 bases from V and 11 from J, leaving 8 bases between them. CDR1 and CDR2 from the germline V gene are SGHNT and YYREEE (reference sequence). The CDR3: CASSLAQKAFF. The CDR3 DNA follows: TGTGCCAGCAGCTTGGCTCAGAAGGCTTTCTTT.

The genes are TRBV19 and TRBJ2-7; TRBD2 might be the D (6 bases). V was clipped by 2 bases and J by 3 bases, with 11 bases between them. CDR3 size: 14 residues. CDR1 LNHDA and CDR2 SQIVND come from the germline V gene (reference sequence). The CDR3 region is CASSIRRGGYEQYF. In nucleotides, the CDR3 is TGTGCCAGTAGTATACGCCGGGGAGGCTACGAGCAGTACTTC.

The DNA of the CDR3 is TGTGCCAGCAGCGTAGGCCCTTGGACTAGCGGGGGCACAGATACGCAGTATTTT. Amino acid sequence: CASSVGPWTSGGTDTQYF. The chain is built from TRBV9 and TRBJ2-3, with TRBD2 matching over 12 bases. The germline gives CDR1 SGDLS, CDR2 YYNGEE. Unmatched junction bases numbered 6, after V lost 0 bases and J lost 1 base. The CDR3 runs to 18 residues.

In the case of this clonotype: A much larger clone lies one base from this, so it may be a read error. The chain uses TRBV6-1 and TRBJ2-1, with D unclear. Germline V CDR1 and CDR2: MNHNS, SASEGT. Deletions cut 4 bases from V and 8 bases from J, with 6 bases between. This CDR3 has 11 residues. This CDR3 is CASSAAHEQFF. CDR3 coding DNA: TGTGCCAGCAGTGCCGCCCATGAGCAGTTCTTC.

This chain connects TRBV20-1 to TRBJ2-1, with 13 bases matching TRBD2. After removal of 4 bases from V and 1 base from J, the junction contained 4 bases not matched to a gene. The germline V gene encodes CDR1 DFQATT and CDR2 SNEGSKA (reference sequence). The CDR3 runs 16 residues. This CDR3 is CSATKLAGGSYNEQFF. The CDR3 nucleotides are TGCAGTGCTACCAAACTAGCGGGAGGGTCCTACAATGAGCAGTTCTTC.

V is TRBV12-3 or TRBV12-4 and J is TRBJ1-5; 7 bases fit TRBD1. The V gene end was trimmed by 8 bases and the J gene end by 0 bases; junction bases not matched to a gene: 13. The CDR3 is 17 residues long. The CDR3 bases are TGTGCCAGCCTGGACAGGAGCGGCCTCGTTAGCAATCAGCCCCAGCATTTT. Its translation: CASLDRSGLVSNQPQHF.

This chain links TRBV20-1 with TRBJ2-7, with 10 bases identical to TRBD2. This CDR3 spans 15 amino acids. Germline V gene lookup returns CDR1 DFQATT and CDR2 SNEGSKA (reference sequence). The trim removed 5 bases at V and 3 bases at J, leaving 10 bases unmatched. This chain's CDR3 is CSASATSGLVYEQYF. The CDR3 nucleotides read TGCAGTGCTTCCGCGACTAGCGGGCTAGTCTACGAGCAGTACTTC.

V gene TRBV2 combines with J gene TRBJ1-2; 7 nucleotides agree with TRBD1. V gave up 4 bases and J gave up 8 bases; unmatched junction bases: 13. Germline V gene lookup returns CDR1 SNHLY and CDR2 FYNNEI. CDR3 length: 15 amino acids. The CDR3 sequence is CASSGQGEQVEGYTF. DNA of the CDR3: TGTGCCAGCAGTGGTCAGGGGGAGCAGGTTGAGGGCTACACCTTC.

This clonotype was detected only a few times. The chain recombines TRBV24-1 with TRBJ2-1; 14 nucleotides agree with TRBD2. The V gene end was trimmed by 9 bases and the J gene end by 8 bases; junction bases not matched to a gene: 8. Germline V gene sequence: CDR1 KGHDR, CDR2 SFDVKD. The CDR3 length is 15 residues. CDR3 nucleotides: TGTGCCACCGGGACTAGCGGGAGAAGGGGCTATGAGCAGTTCTTC. Its translation is CATGTSGRRGYEQFF.